These T cell receptor beta chains were read from a single sample in a study of T cells after yellow fever vaccination. Each CDR3 protein is one row after TCRdb ran MiXCR on the 5' RACE reads. The table shows some 340,000 distinct CDR3 sequences, with about 10% occurring only once. The material was CD4+ T cells sorted from PBMCs, obtained 45 days after the yellow fever booster vaccination. These receptor sequences come from a man aged 18 to 30 who received the YFV17D yellow fever vaccine. CDR3s include the opening cysteine and the closing phenylalanine or tryptophan. A D gene is named only where the DNA matches it firmly. Clone size appears in some rows only: once, few, many, or a class for an expanded clone.

>.|TRBV5-1|.|TRBJ2-2
TGCGCCAGCAGCTTGGAGGGGAACGGGGAGCTGTTTTTT
CASSLEGNGELFF
>many|TRBV4-1|TRBD2|TRBJ2-3
TGCGCCAGCAGCCCCAGGACTAGCGGAAGCACAGATACGCAGTATTTT
CASSPRTSGSTDTQYF
>few|TRBV15|.|TRBJ1-5
TGTGCCACCAGCTGGGAGGGTAGCAATCAGCCCCAGCATTTT
CATSWEGSNQPQHF
>many|TRBV6-1|TRBD1|TRBJ1-2
TGTGCCAGCACCAGGGACAGCCCTTATGGCTACACCTTC
CASTRDSPYGYTF
>.|TRBV7-6|.|TRBJ2-1
TGTGCCAGCAGCTTAAAGGGGGAGAGCGGGACCCCATCTGAGCAGTTCTTC
CASSLKGESGTPSEQFF
>few|TRBV3-1|.|TRBJ1-3
TGTGCCAGCGGGGGATATTCTGGAAACACCATATATTTT
CASGGYSGNTIYF
>.|TRBV20-1|TRBD1|TRBJ1-3
TGCAGTGCTAGAGATCCCCGGACAGGGGGTTATGTGGGAAACACCATATATTTT
CSARDPRTGGYVGNTIYF
>many|TRBV27|TRBD1|TRBJ2-5
TGTGCCAGCAGTAAACGGGGACAGATCCAAGAGACCCAGTACTTC
CASSKRGQIQETQYF
>.|TRBV12-3/TRBV12-4|.|TRBJ2-5
TGTGCCAGCAGTTTAGGGCAGGAAGAGACCCAGTACTTC
CASSLGQEETQYF
>many|TRBV6-1|.|TRBJ2-1
TGTGCCAGCAGTCAAGCTTTGGCTGGGAAGTATGAGCAGTTCTTC
CASSQALAGKYEQFF
>few|TRBV12-3/TRBV12-4|TRBD1|TRBJ2-3
TGTGCCAGCAGTTTTCAGGGGGATGGAGATACGCAGTATTTT
CASSFQGDGDTQYF
>many|TRBV6-5|TRBD2|TRBJ2-1
TGTGCCAGCAGTTCCTGGGGGGGGGACCACAATGAGCAGTTCTTC
CASSSWGGDHNEQFF
>many|TRBV12-3/TRBV12-4|.|TRBJ1-1
TGTGCCAGCAGTTCGCCGCAGGGGATGGCTCGGCCTGAAGCTTTCTTT
CASSSPQGMARPEAFF
>.|TRBV29-1|.|TRBJ1-2
TGCAGCGTTGAACACCTCTATGGCTACACCTTC
CSVEHLYGYTF
>few|TRBV20-1|TRBD1|TRBJ1-5
TGCAGTGCGCAGGGACAGGGAAATCAGCCCCAGCATTTT
CSAQGQGNQPQHF
>.|TRBV7-9|.|TRBJ2-7
TGTGCCACCCAAGCCCTAGATCCCTCCTACGAGCAGTACTTC
CATQALDPSYEQYF
>few|TRBV24-1|.|TRBJ1-5
TGTGCCACCAGTGACTCCGTACATCAGCCCCAGCATTTT
CATSDSVHQPQHF